A single sample gave rise to the 18 T cell receptor beta chains below, sequenced in a study of cytomegalovirus exposure and HLA in healthy donors. It was with 60 Vbeta and 13 Jbeta primers that the PCR ran. The data were produced by immunoSEQ multiplex PCR, yet TCRdb's version contains in-frame clones alone and is incomplete. The sample carries around 140,000 clones, more than 7.5% recorded once. The sequencing input was PBMCs. These receptors were taken from a man between 50 and 59 years old in good health and CMV-seronegative.

This clone was seen at least ten times. This sequence joins TRBV27 and TRBJ2-1; the match to TRBD2 covers 12 bases. The V gene end was trimmed by 5 bases and the J gene end by 0 bases; junction bases not matched to a gene: 11. Germline assignment: CDR1 MNHEY and CDR2 SMNVEV (reference sequence). The CDR3 runs to 19 residues. The CDR3 nucleotides are TGTGCCAGCAGTCCCCGACTAGCGGGAGCCACAAGCTCCTACAATGAGCAGTTCTTC. It specifies CASSPRLAGATSSYNEQFF.

The chain recombines TRBV15 with TRBJ2-1; D might be TRBD2 (5 bases). Germline assignment: CDR1 LNHNV and CDR2 YYDKDF (reference sequence). V lost 1 base, J lost 7 bases, and 8 bases lay in between. The CDR3 is made up of 13 amino acids. CDR3 protein: CATSRGTGNEQFF. The CDR3 region has the DNA TGTGCCACCAGCAGAGGGACGGGGAATGAGCAGTTCTTC. Drawing the rest from reference TRBV15 and TRBJ2-1, the complete variable domain is DAMVIQNPRYQVTQFGKPVTLSCSQTLNHNVMYWYQQKSSQAPKLLFHYYDKDFNNEADTPDNFQSRRPNTSFCFLDIRSPGLGDTAMYLCATSRGTGNEQFFGPGTRLTVL.

This clone occurred a few times. In DNA form, the CDR3 reads TGCAGCGTTTGGGGGGAAACAGGGGGCGTTGCAACCCCTGAAGCTTTCTTT. Protein sequence: CSVWGETGGVATPEAFF. The chain couples TRBV29-1 to TRBJ1-1; TRBD1 aligns across 9 bases. The CDR3 runs to 17 residues. Germline values: CDR1 SQVTM, CDR2 ANQGSEA. The V segment lost 5 bases and the J segment 6 bases; nucleotides outside the gene matches: 19. The full variable domain, rest sourced from reference TRBV29-1 and TRBJ1-1, is SAVISQKPSRDICQRGTSLTIQCQVDSQVTMMFWYRQQPGQSLTLIATANQGSEATYESGFVIDKFPISRPNLTFSTLTVSNMSPEDSSIYLCSVWGETGGVATPEAFFGQGTRLTVV.

This chain joins TRBV18 and TRBJ2-7; D possibly corresponds to TRBD2 (5 bases). CDR3 length: 14 residues. Germline CDR1 is KGHSH and CDR2 is LQKENI. The ends were cut back, 3 bases at V and 5 bases at J, with 14 bases in the middle. The CDR3 sequence is CASSPAGVENEQYF. The DNA for the CDR3 is TGTGCCAGCTCACCTGCCGGGGTTGAGAACGAGCAGTACTTC.

In its sample, this clone was seen a few times. V and J are TRBV15 and TRBJ2-1; 9 nucleotides align to TRBD1. Germline lookup yields CDR1 LNHNV and CDR2 YYDKDF (reference sequence). This CDR3 has 13 amino acids. J was trimmed by 4 bases and V by 8 bases; bases with no gene match: 3. CDR3 amino acids: CATAGTGYNEQFF. DNA of the CDR3: TGTGCCACCGCCGGGACAGGGTACAATGAGCAGTTCTTC.

The V gene is TRBV2, the J gene TRBJ1-5; TRBD1 matches at 7 bases. In germline, CDR1 is SNHLY, CDR2 FYNNEI. Trimming took 9 bases from V and 1 from J; bases not matched to a gene: 6. The CDR3 consists of 14 residues. CDR3 in amino acids: CASSYRGSNQPQHF. DNA of the CDR3: TGTGCCAGTTCTTACAGGGGCAGCAATCAGCCCCAGCATTTT.

This rearrangement joins TRBV30 to TRBJ1-2; TRBD1 aligns across 10 bases. The CDR3 contains 13 residues. Germline V gene sequence: CDR1 GTSNPN, CDR2 SVGIG (reference sequence). The V gene end was trimmed by 8 bases and the J gene end by 6 bases; junction bases not matched to a gene: 9. CDR3 nucleotide sequence: TGTGCCCGGTGGACCGGGACAGGGGATGGCTACACCTTC. Translation gives CARWTGTGDGYTF.

About this clone: Other DNA sequences in the same sample also yield this CDR3. The gene calls are TRBV7-9 and TRBJ1-5; perhaps TRBD1 as D (5 bases). The V and J ends lost 1 base and 5 bases respectively, with 9 bases between them. The CDR3 contains 14 residues. Germline V gives CDR1 SEHNR, CDR2 FQNEAQ (reference sequence). The DNA for the CDR3 is TGTGCCAGCAGCTTAGGTCAGGGCGATCAGCCCCAGCATTTT. It encodes CASSLGQGDQPQHF. Supplemented by reference TRBV7-9 and TRBJ1-5, the full variable domain reads DTGVSQNPRHKITKRGQNVTFRCDPISEHNRLYWYRQTLGQGPEFLTYFQNEAQLEKSRLLSDRFSAERPKGSFSTLEIQRTEQGDSAMYLCASSLGQGDQPQHFGDGTRLSIL.

V and J are TRBV5-1 and TRBJ2-7; TRBD1 aligns across 11 bases. The trim removed 0 bases at V and 0 bases at J, leaving 2 bases unmatched. From germline, CDR1 is SGHRS and CDR2 YFSETQ. The CDR3 is 16 amino acids. CDR3 nucleotide sequence: TGCGCCAGCAGCTTGGAAGGGACAGGGGGCTCCTACGAGCAGTACTTC. Encoded protein: CASSLEGTGGSYEQYF.

This clone occurred a few times. The chain links TRBV9 to TRBJ2-1; 8 bases agree with TRBD2. CDR3 length equals 14 residues. V lost 6 bases to trimming and J lost 6 bases; unmatched junction nucleotides: 8. CDR1 is SGDLS, CDR2 YYNGEE, per germline. The chain's CDR3 is CASTTGGLFNEQFF. The CDR3, as DNA: TGTGCCAGCACTACGGGGGGGTTATTCAATGAGCAGTTCTTC.

This clone turned up a few times. The chain combines TRBV7-9 with TRBJ2-3; 13 bases map to TRBD2. With 4 bases clipped from V and 6 bases from J, the junction kept 7 bases outside the gene matches. In germline, CDR1 is SEHNR, CDR2 FQNEAQ (reference sequence). The CDR3 has 16 amino acids. The CDR3 DNA reads TGTGCCAGCAGCTCGCGACTAGCGGGGGGTCGGGATACGCAGTATTTT. This encodes CASSSRLAGGRDTQYF.

The genes are TRBV28 and TRBJ1-4, with D tentatively TRBD1 (6 bases). Germline V gene sequence: CDR1 MDHEN, CDR2 SYDVKM. Trimming cost V 6 bases and J 6 bases, with 14 bases left between them. The CDR3 is 14 residues long. CDR3: CASSRRQADEKLFF. CDR3 nucleotides: TGTGCCAGCAGCCGTCGACAGGCGGATGAAAAACTGTTTTTT.

In its sample, this clone was seen a few times. The CDR3 here is CASSQDWRDHSNQPQHF. CDR3 in DNA: TGTGCCAGCAGCCAAGATTGGCGGGACCATAGCAATCAGCCCCAGCATTTT. The chain is built from TRBV14 and TRBJ1-5; possibly TRBD1 for D (5 bases). Germline V gives CDR1 SGHDN, CDR2 FVKESK. This CDR3 has 17 amino acids. V was clipped by 0 bases and J by 0 bases, with 12 bases between them.

This chain joins TRBV7-2 and TRBJ2-1; D may be TRBD2 (5 bases). The CDR3 has 14 amino acids. CDR1 and CDR2 (germline): SGHTA, FQGNSA. Trimming pared 0 bases from V and 7 bases from J, leaving 10 bases between. CDR3 residues: CASSLASGENEQFF. CDR3 bases: TGTGCCAGCAGCTTAGCCTCTGGGGAGAATGAGCAGTTCTTC. Full variable domain (rest looked up from reference TRBV7-2 and TRBJ2-1): GAGVSQSPSNKVTEKGKDVELRCDPISGHTALYWYRQSLGQGLEFLIYFQGNSAPDKSGLPSDRFSAERTGGSVSTLTIQRTQQEDSAVYLCASSLASGENEQFFGPGTRLTVL.

This chain joins TRBV6-5 and TRBJ2-7, with 7 nucleotides matching TRBD1. Germline V gives CDR1 MNHEY, CDR2 SVGAGI. The CDR3 runs to 14 residues. J gave up 5 bases and V 0 bases, and 4 bases lay outside the gene matches. The CDR3 DNA follows: TGTGCCAGCAGTTACTCGACAGGGAACCACGAGCAGTACTTC. Amino acids: CASSYSTGNHEQYF.

The chain's CDR3 is CASSQTTGAADTQYF. CDR3 nucleotide sequence: TGTGCCAGCAGCCAGACCACAGGGGCGGCAGATACGCAGTATTTT. This chain uses TRBV14 with TRBJ2-3; 7 positions match TRBD1. V shed 3 bases, J shed 4 bases, and the junction held 7 bases outside the gene matches. Germline loops: CDR1 SGHDN, CDR2 FVKESK. The CDR3 consists of 15 residues.

This clone was seen a handful of times. The V and J genes are TRBV4-2 and TRBJ2-6; 8 bases are a match to TRBD1. V gave up 2 bases and J gave up 4 bases; unmatched junction bases: 4. The CDR3 totals 16 residues. Germline V gene data show CDR1 as LGHNA and CDR2 as YNFKEQ. As DNA, the CDR3 is TGTGCCAGCAGCCAAAAACAGGGGGGCGGGGCCAACGTCCTGACTTTC. It yields the protein CASSQKQGGGANVLTF.

This clone was seen a handful of times. The CDR3 protein is CASSATGSGNTIYF. The CDR3 DNA is TGTGCCAGCAGTGCTACAGGGTCCGGAAACACCATATATTTT. The chain carries TRBV6-5 and TRBJ1-3; D is possibly TRBD1 (6 bases). V dropped 5 bases and J dropped 4 bases, with 12 bases sitting between them. CDR3 length: 14 residues. In germline, CDR1 is MNHEY, CDR2 SVGAGI.